This TCR beta chain was retrieved from a study of PD-L1 blockade in urothelial cancer. Time point specified: peripheral blood 6 weeks after treatment start. Sequencing was performed with immunoSEQ multiplex PCR; in TCRdb, only in-frame clones are kept and a portion is missing. The sample carries roughly 40,000 clones, under 95% recorded once. V lost 7 bases and J 0 bases, leaving 9 bases between the germline ends. Germline loops: CDR1 LNHDA, CDR2 SQIVND (reference sequence). There are 14 residues in the CDR3. The genes are TRBV19 and TRBJ2-2; TRBD1 is a possible D gene (5 bases). Sequences were derived from PBMCs, sampled around atezolizumab (anti-PD-L1) treatment. The sequence came from a man between 65 and 85 years old with urothelial cancer. The CDR3 DNA sequence: TGTGCCAGTAAGGACACCCCGAACACCGGGGAGCTGTTTTTT. It codes for CASKDTPNTGELFF.